The clone carrying this TCR beta chain has only a few counts. Its specificity is unknown. Amplification of the TCR beta CDR3 regions used RNA transcripts (as template). RT-PCR in the first round used HTBI primers; a second-round multiplex PCR followed. TCRdb independently ran MiXCR on the multiplex PCR reads; one entry per CDR3 protein. The sample shows about 740,000 distinct CDR3 sequences, around 40% of them seen only once. The sample is drawn from a study of Graves' ophthalmopathy and Graves' hyperthyroidism. Across the study: Peripheral blood was collected at initial diagnosis, before any treatment.

Study-level findings and limits: Prediction of ophthalmopathy progression reached roughly 70% sensitivity and about 72% specificity. The authors also found most expanded thyroid clonotypes above 0.001 frequency in blood.

Patients with other autoimmune diseases, uncontrolled infections, pregnancy or lactation were excluded. This clonotype was sampled from an adult man with Graves' ophthalmopathy. Sequenced input: peripheral blood.

DNA of the CDR3: TGTGCCAGCAGCTTAGGGACTAGCGGGGGGTTCATAGAGACCCAGTACTTC. Translation gives CASSLGTSGGFIETQYF. The chain couples TRBV7-8 to TRBJ2-5; 14 nucleotides line up with TRBD2. Losses at the gene ends were 1 base for V and 4 bases for J; bases not matched to a gene: 5. The CDR3 is 17 residues long. Germline values: CDR1 SGHVS, CDR2 FQNEAQ.